A single sample gave rise to the 20 T cell receptor beta chains below, sequenced in a study of graft-versus-host responses after intestinal transplantation. Method: immunoSEQ multiplex PCR; TCRdb's copy keeps in-frame clones and lacks some. The profile covers approximately 40,000 clones, with about 90% appearing a single time and about 2.5% taken by the ten largest. Material: PBMCs, obtained around 320 days after intestinal transplant. The source of these receptors is a human patient who received an intestinal transplant, so some T cells may come from the graft donor.

V and J are TRBV19 and TRBJ1-4, with a tentative D call TRBD1 (6 bases). V was clipped by 10 bases and J by 6 bases, with 21 bases between them. The CDR3 has 15 amino acids. Per germline, CDR1 LNHDA and CDR2 SQIVND (reference sequence). DNA for the CDR3: TGTGCCAAAAGTCCAGGTAGGGGGGCGGATGAAAAACTGTTTTTT. Protein sequence: CAKSPGRGADEKLFF. Supplemented by reference TRBV19 and TRBJ1-4, the full variable domain reads DGGITQSPKYLFRKEGQNVTLSCEQNLNHDAMYWYRQDPGQGLRLIYYSQIVNDFQKGDIAEGYSVSREKKESFPLTVTSAQKNPTAFYLCAKSPGRGADEKLFFGSGTQLSVL.

Points on this clone: This CDR3 is missing its conserved last phenylalanine or tryptophan, likely due to a read error. It is unclear where the CDR3 begins or ends on the DNA, so no DNA is shown, and the CDR3 is as TCRdb lists it. V is TRBV2 and J is TRBJ2-4; no DNA check was done on the table's D call, TRBD1. Termini included, the CDR3 measures 13 amino acids. From germline, CDR1 is SNHLY and CDR2 FYNNEI. CDR3: CASSEGTEKHSVL.

V usage is TRBV9 and J usage is TRBJ2-5, with 9 nucleotides matching TRBD2. CDR3 length equals 18 residues. Germline V CDR1 and CDR2: SGDLS, YYNGEE. Germline trimming cut 0 bases from V and 5 bases from J; bases unmatched to any gene: 14. DNA for the CDR3: TGTGCCAGCAGCGTAGCCAGCGGGGGGACTCGTATCCGGGAGACCCAGTACTTC. It translates to CASSVASGGTRIRETQYF.

V and J are TRBV5-1 and TRBJ2-5, with D unclear. The DNA end is a closer match to TRBJ2-7, so the J assignment may be wrong. This CDR3 is built from 12 residues. Germline CDR1 is SGHRS and CDR2 is YFSETQ. DNA for the CDR3: TGCGCCAGCAGCTTGGCGGGTGGCGAGCAGTACTTC. Amino acids: CASSLAGGEQYF.

This rearrangement joins TRBV5-6 to TRBJ1-1; maybe TRBD1 (5 bases). CDR1 and CDR2 from the germline V gene are SGHDT and YYEEEE. The CDR3 loop spans 15 amino acids. Trimming removed 2 bases from V and 5 bases from J, with 16 bases in between. The CDR3 DNA is TGTGCCAGCAGCTTCTGGGACCAAACAGCTACTGAAGCTTTCTTT. Its translation is CASSFWDQTATEAFF. Full variable domain (rest looked up from reference TRBV5-6 and TRBJ1-1): DAGVTQSPTHLIKTRGQQVTLRCSPKSGHDTVSWYQQALGQGPQFIFQYYEEEERQRGNFPDRFSGHQFPNYSSELNVNALLLGDSALYLCASSFWDQTATEAFFGQGTRLTVV.

The J gene is TRBJ2-7, the V gene TRBV4-1, with 8 bases that match TRBD2. The CDR3 runs to 16 residues. Germline V gives CDR1 MGHRA, CDR2 YSYEKL. After removal of 0 bases from V and 1 base from J, the junction contained 5 bases not matched to a gene. In DNA, the CDR3 is TGCGCCAGCAGCCAAGATGAGGGACTAGTATCCTACGAGCAGTACTTC. It codes for CASSQDEGLVSYEQYF.

V and J are TRBV6-1 and TRBJ1-6; 8 nucleotides agree with TRBD1. Germline trimming cut 2 bases from V and 10 bases from J; bases unmatched to any gene: 7. The CDR3 has 15 residues. Germline CDR1 and CDR2: MNHNS and SASEGT. The CDR3 protein is CASSERTGKESPLHF. The DNA for the CDR3 is TGTGCCAGCAGTGAACGGACAGGGAAGGAATCACCCCTCCACTTT.

The rearrangement links TRBV21-1 to TRBJ2-1; the D call TRBD1 from the table was never checked on the DNA. TRBV21-1 has pseudogene status. The CDR3 is 14 amino acids. CDR3 sequence (DNA): TGTGCCAGCAGCAATGGACAGGGGGCCAATGAGCAGTTCTTC. The encoded protein is CASSNGQGANEQFF.

The chain links TRBV5-1 to TRBJ2-7; D assignment may be TRBD1 or TRBD2 (6 bases each). In germline, CDR1 is SGHRS, CDR2 YFSETQ. V was pared by 0 bases and J by 6 bases, with 16 bases between. The CDR3 covers 15 residues. The CDR3 loop is CASSLGGTLFIEQYF. CDR3 in DNA: TGCGCCAGCAGCTTGGGCGGGACACTCTTCATCGAGCAGTACTTC.

The rearrangement joins TRBV30 to TRBJ2-3, with D possibly called TRBD1 or TRBD2 (6 bases each). The CDR3 contains 13 residues. Looked up from germline, CDR1 is GTSNPN and CDR2 is SVGIG (reference sequence). Trimming left V 4 bases short and J 1 base short, with 9 bases between. CDR3 sequence (DNA): TGTGCCTGGATGGAGGGGGGCACAGATACGCAGTATTTT. Protein product: CAWMEGGTDTQYF.

This clone showed up just once. The genes are TRBV5-1 and TRBJ2-5; the D gene is possibly TRBD2 (5 bases). Judging by the DNA end, TRBJ2-7 fits better; the J call may be wrong. The CDR3 totals 14 residues. Germline V gene lookup returns CDR1 SGHRS and CDR2 YFSETQ. In DNA form, the CDR3 reads TGCGCCAGCAGCTTGGCCGGGGTCCCCTACGAGCAGTACTTC. It codes for CASSLAGVPYEQYF.

The rearrangement uses TRBV18 and TRBJ2-7; 8 positions match TRBD1. The germline gives CDR1 KGHSH, CDR2 LQKENI. The CDR3 extends over 14 amino acids. The V and J ends lost 0 bases and 2 bases, in that order; junction bases with no gene match: 0. The chain's CDR3 is CASSPPDRAYEQYF. As DNA, the CDR3 is TGTGCCAGCTCACCACCGGACAGGGCCTACGAGCAGTACTTC.

This clone was seen a single time. The gene calls are TRBV29-1 and TRBJ2-7, with D unclear. The CDR3 is 11 amino acids. Germline CDR1 and CDR2: SQVTM and ANQGSEA. V was pared by 1 base and J by 3 bases, with 4 bases between. The CDR3 DNA follows: TGCAGCGTTGAAGGCCACTACGAGCAGTACTTC. This gives the protein CSVEGHYEQYF.

This chain joins TRBV5-6 and TRBJ1-2, with D unresolved. V was shortened by 0 bases and J by 8 bases, with 8 bases between the two germline ends. The CDR3 has 12 amino acids. Germline CDR1 SGHDT, CDR2 YYEEEE. The CDR3 nucleotides read TGTGCCAGCAGCTTGGCCGGTCGGGGCTACACCTTC. Its protein product is CASSLAGRGYTF.

This clone was detected once. V usage is TRBV4-1 and J usage is TRBJ1-5, with no clear D. This CDR3 comprises 13 residues. V lost 2 bases, J lost 5 bases, and 7 bases lay in between. Germline V CDR1 and CDR2: MGHRA, YSYEKL. In DNA form, the CDR3 reads TGCGCCAGCAGCCAACTTCTTGATCAGCCCCAGCATTTT. This encodes CASSQLLDQPQHF.

This chain connects TRBV10-3 to TRBJ2-1; the D gene is possibly TRBD2 (6 bases). CDR3 length: 16 residues. V lost 2 bases to trimming and J lost 5 bases, with 16 bases between them. Germline lookup yields CDR1 ENHRY and CDR2 SYGVKD. For the CDR3, the DNA is TGTGCCATCAGTGAGAATACGGGAGTCCCAAACAATGAGCAGTTCTTC. Its protein product is CAISENTGVPNNEQFF.

The chain employs TRBV5-6 and TRBJ1-4, with D tentatively TRBD1 (5 bases). Germline V gene data show CDR1 as SGHDT and CDR2 as YYEEEE. Trimming stripped 0 bases from V and 3 bases from J, with 9 bases between. This CDR3 comprises 15 residues. DNA for the CDR3: TGTGCCAGCAGCTTGGCCCAGGGCGCTAATGAAAAACTGTTTTTT. This sequence encodes CASSLAQGANEKLFF.

About this clone itself: One end of the junction does not line up with germline, which may come from a read error. In DNA, the CDR3 is TGTGCCAGCAGCTTATCTACAGATCTCTCCTATAATTCACCCCTCCACTTT. Protein sequence: CASSLSTDLSYNSPLHF. The chain joins TRBV28 to TRBJ1-6; D is undetermined. The CDR3 extends over 17 amino acids. Germline V gene sequence: CDR1 MDHEN, CDR2 SYDVKM.

The rearrangement joins TRBV5-1 to TRBJ1-1; maybe TRBD1 (5 bases). The length of the CDR3 is 14 residues. Trimming stripped 4 bases from V and 1 base from J, with 11 bases between. Looked up from germline, CDR1 is SGHRS and CDR2 is YFSETQ. The DNA for the CDR3 is TGCGCCAGCAGCAAAGGACACGGGAACACTGAAGCTTTCTTT. This translates into CASSKGHGNTEAFF.

This chain links TRBV7-6 with TRBJ2-1; 7 bases are a match to TRBD1. Unmatched junction bases numbered 8, after V lost 3 bases and J lost 6 bases. CDR3 length equals 15 residues. Germline V lookup: CDR1 SGHVS, CDR2 FNYEAQ. The CDR3 loop is CASSFRGGPGNEQFF. Written as DNA, the CDR3 is TGTGCCAGCAGCTTTCGAGGGGGCCCTGGCAATGAGCAGTTCTTC.